This is a list of T cell receptor beta chains from one sample in a study of cytomegalovirus exposure and HLA in healthy donors. TCRdb keeps only in-frame clones here, not all; method: immunoSEQ multiplex PCR. This sample has some 130,000 clones, with approximately 80% found just once. Material for sequencing was PBMCs. The receptors shown here come from a male donor in good health and CMV-seropositive. The CDR3 runs from the conserved cysteine through the conserved F or W. Clone size is shown for a subset of rows, as once, few, many or a class of expanded clone.

j_call | v_call | clone_size | cdr3_aa
NA | TRBV5-1 | NA | CASSLVGGRASDEQYF
TRBJ1-5 | TRBV7-9 | once | CASSERGASQPQHF
TRBJ2-7 | TRBV13 | few | CASSPARENHEQYF
TRBJ1-1 | TRBV5-6 | NA | CASNQGQGYTEAFF
TRBJ2-1 | TRBV7-9 | NA | CASSLVPSGVGSYNEQFF
TRBJ2-3 | TRBV18 | NA | CASSPSDTQYF
TRBJ1-1 | TRBV6-1 | once | CASRKNHRGLTEAFF
TRBJ2-2 | TRBV19 | NA | CASSMERGRAGELFF
TRBJ2-1 | TRBV5-1 | NA | CASSSTTALGNEQFF
TRBJ2-7 | TRBV6-6 | NA | CASSLLAGATYEQCF
TRBJ1-5 | TRBV30 | NA | CAWSAGTSGNQPQHF
TRBJ1-1 | TRBV9 | NA | CASSVEPGTEAFF
TRBJ1-2 | TRBV6-5 | NA | CASRPGTGIYGYTF
TRBJ1-6 | TRBV7-2 | NA | CASSLVGQVHF
TRBJ2-5 | TRBV7-2 | NA | CASSLKPGTQYF
TRBJ1-2 | TRBV28 | NA | CASSLSFQGATYGYTF
TRBJ1-1 | TRBV7-9 | few | CSSSTNPGTANTEAFF
TRBJ1-1 | TRBV2 | once | CASRKDTLLEAFF
TRBJ2-5 | TRBV5-6 | NA | CASSRSGAGTETQYF
TRBJ1-1 | TRBV10-3 | NA | CAISESQVGGPEAFF
TRBJ2-3 | TRBV2 | NA | CASRSRLAGTDTQYF
TRBJ2-1 | TRBV7-9 | NA | CASSLARRSWPSSYNEQFF
TRBJ1-1 | TRBV11-2 | few | CASSPSPGFLTEAFF
TRBJ2-7 | TRBV7-8 | NA | CASSPRDQGYEQYF
TRBJ1-6 | TRBV10-2 | NA | CASSDPGGSNSPLHF
TRBJ1-1 | TRBV6-5 | few | CASGDRSGTEAFF